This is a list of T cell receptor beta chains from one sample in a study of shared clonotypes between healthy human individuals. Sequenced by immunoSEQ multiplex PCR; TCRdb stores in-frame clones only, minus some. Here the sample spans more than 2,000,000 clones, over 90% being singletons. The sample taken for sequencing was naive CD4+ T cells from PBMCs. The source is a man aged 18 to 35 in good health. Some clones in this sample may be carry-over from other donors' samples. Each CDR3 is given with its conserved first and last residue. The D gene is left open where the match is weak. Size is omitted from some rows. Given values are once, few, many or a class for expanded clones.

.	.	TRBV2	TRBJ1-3	CASRAVRGGSGNTIYF	TGTGCCAGCAGGGCTGTCCGGGGGGGCTCTGGAAACACCATATATTTT
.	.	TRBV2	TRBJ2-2	CASREGSSWGTGELFF	TGTGCCAGCAGGGAAGGGAGCTCCTGGGGGACCGGGGAGCTGTTTTTT
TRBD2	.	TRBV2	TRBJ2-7	CASSAAGADTYEQYF	TGTGCCAGCAGTGCGGCGGGAGCGGATACCTACGAGCAGTACTTC
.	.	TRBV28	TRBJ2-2	CASTRVTNTGELFF	TGTGCCAGCACCCGGGTAACCAACACCGGGGAGCTGTTTTTT
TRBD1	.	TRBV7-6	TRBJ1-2	CASSRGGRGRLDYGYTF	TGTGCCAGCAGCCGAGGGGGCAGGGGGCGACTTGACTATGGCTACACCTTC
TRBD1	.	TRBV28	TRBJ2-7	CASSTTPARTGWF	TGTGCCAGCAGTACAACCCCGGCAAGGACAGGGTGGTTC
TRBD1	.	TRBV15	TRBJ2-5	CATSSYGTGTHF	TGTGCCACCAGCAGCTACGGGACAGGGACGCACTTC
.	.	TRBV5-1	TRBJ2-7	CASSLFETTRFSYEQYF	TGCGCCAGCAGCTTGTTCGAAACCACGCGGTTTTCCTACGAGCAGTACTTC
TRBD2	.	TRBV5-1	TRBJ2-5	CASSFTGGQETQYF	TGCGCCAGCAGCTTTACGGGGGGGCAAGAGACCCAGTACTTC
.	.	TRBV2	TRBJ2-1	CASSETAGSNEQFF	TGTGCCAGCAGTGAAACTGCGGGAAGCAATGAGCAGTTCTTC
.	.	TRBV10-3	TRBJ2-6	CAISDLRVGGGSGANVLTF	TGTGCCATCAGTGACCTTCGTGTAGGGGGAGGCTCTGGGGCCAACGTCCTGACTTTC
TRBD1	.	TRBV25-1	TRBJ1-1	CASSRGDSRTEAFF	TGTGCCAGCAGTCGAGGGGACAGTCGCACTGAAGCTTTCTTT
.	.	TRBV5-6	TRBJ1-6	CASSPERGPPLHF	TGTGCCAGCAGCCCGGAGCGGGGGCCACCCCTCCACTTT
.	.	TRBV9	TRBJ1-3	CASSVGRMGSGNTIYF	TGTGCCAGCAGCGTAGGTCGGATGGGCTCTGGAAACACCATATATTTT
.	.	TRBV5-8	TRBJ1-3	CASSFQSSGNTIYF	TGTGCCAGCAGCTTCCAGAGCTCTGGAAACACCATATATTTT
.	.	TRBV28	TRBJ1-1	CASSGAARVQAFF	TGTGCCAGCAGTGGGGCAGCGCGGGTGCAAGCTTTCTTT
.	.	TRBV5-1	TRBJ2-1	CASSLDTYNEQFF	TGCGCCAGCAGCTTGGACACCTACAATGAGCAGTTCTTC
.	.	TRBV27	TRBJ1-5	CASSLLGRGQPQHF	TGTGCCAGCAGTTTATTGGGGAGGGGGCAGCCCCAGCATTTT
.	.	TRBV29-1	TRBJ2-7	CSVRDGLYEQYF	TGCAGCGTACGGGACGGACTTTACGAGCAGTACTTC
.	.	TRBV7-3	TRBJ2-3	CASSLTNQGGGPDTQYF	TGTGCCAGCAGCTTAACGAATCAAGGGGGAGGTCCAGATACGCAGTATTTT
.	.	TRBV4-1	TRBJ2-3	CASSRLGGTDTQYF	TGCGCCAGCAGCCGACTCGGGGGCACAGATACGCAGTATTTT
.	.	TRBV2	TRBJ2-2	CASILDGEAGELFF	TGTGCCAGCATTTTAGATGGGGAAGCCGGGGAGCTGTTTTTT
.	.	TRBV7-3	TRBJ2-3	CASSLTRGRADTQYF	TGTGCCAGCAGCTTAACCAGGGGGAGGGCAGATACGCAGTATTTT
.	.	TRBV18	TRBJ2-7	CASSPREAGGEQYF	TGTGCCAGCTCACCACGGGAGGCAGGGGGCGAGCAGTACTTC
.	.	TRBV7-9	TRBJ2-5	CASSPQGWGETQYF	TGTGCCAGCAGTCCACAGGGCTGGGGGGAGACCCAGTACTTC
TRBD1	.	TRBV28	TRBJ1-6	CASSYHGTANSPLHF	TGTGCCAGCAGTTACCATGGGACAGCGAATTCACCCCTCCACTTT
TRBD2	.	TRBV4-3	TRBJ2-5	CASSQGTSGTLLYF	TGCGCCAGCAGCCAAGGGACTAGCGGGACCCTTCTTTACTTC
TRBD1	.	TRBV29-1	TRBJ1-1	CSARTGPPTEAFF	TGCAGCGCTCGGACAGGACCTCCGACGGAAGCTTTCTTT
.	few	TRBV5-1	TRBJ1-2	CASTRSLPGNYGYTF	TGCGCCAGCACCCGGTCTCTTCCAGGAAACTATGGCTACACCTTC
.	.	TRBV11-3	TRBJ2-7	CASSLRGAGEQYF	TGTGCCAGCAGCTTACGGGGAGCCGGGGAGCAGTACTTC
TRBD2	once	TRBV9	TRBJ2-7	CASSVGAGGYEQYF	TGTGCCAGCAGCGTAGGAGCGGGAGGCTACGAGCAGTACTTC
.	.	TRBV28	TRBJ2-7	CASSLYRSLSYEQYF	TGTGCCAGCAGCCTCTATAGGAGTCTTTCCTACGAGCAGTACTTC
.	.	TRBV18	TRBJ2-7	CASSPYLAGASYEQYF	TGTGCCAGCTCACCTTATCTGGCAGGGGCGAGCTACGAGCAGTACTTC
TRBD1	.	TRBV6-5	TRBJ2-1	CASRAPGQGRGEQFF	TGTGCCAGCAGGGCCCCCGGACAGGGCCGGGGTGAGCAGTTCTTC
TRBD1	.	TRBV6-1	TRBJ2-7	CASSARDREYF	TGTGCCAGCAGTGCCCGGGACAGGGAGTACTTC
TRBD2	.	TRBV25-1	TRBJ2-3	CASSDRLAGPSTDTQYF	TGTGCCAGCAGTGACCGACTAGCGGGACCTAGCACAGATACGCAGTATTTT
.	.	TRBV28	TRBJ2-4	CASSFGYVAKNIQYF	TGTGCCAGCAGTTTCGGTTACGTAGCCAAAAACATTCAGTACTTC
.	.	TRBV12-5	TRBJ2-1	CASGLPPYEQFF	TGTGCTAGTGGTTTGCCCCCATATGAGCAGTTCTTC
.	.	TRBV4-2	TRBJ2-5	CASGEASEETQYF	TGTGCCAGCGGCGAAGCTAGCGAGGAGACCCAGTACTTC
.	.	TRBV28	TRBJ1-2	CASSLFGGPGYTF	TGTGCCAGCAGTTTATTTGGGGGGCCGGGCTACACCTTC
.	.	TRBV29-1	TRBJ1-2	CSVDEIYGYTF	TGCAGCGTGGACGAGATCTATGGCTACACCTTC
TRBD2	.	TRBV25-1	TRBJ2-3	CASSVAGGADTQYF	TGTGCCAGCAGTGTTGCGGGAGGGGCAGATACGCAGTATTTT
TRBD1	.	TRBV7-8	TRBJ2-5	CASSPRPRGLGETQYF	TGTGCCAGCAGCCCCCGTCCGAGGGGGCTTGGGGAGACCCAGTACTTC
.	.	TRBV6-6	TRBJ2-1	CASSYPRGSSYNEQFF	TGTGCCAGCAGTTACCCAAGAGGGAGCTCCTACAATGAGCAGTTCTTC
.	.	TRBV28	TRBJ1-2	CASSLGSQGSSYGYTF	TGTGCCAGCAGTTTAGGGTCGCAGGGAAGTTCCTATGGCTACACCTTC
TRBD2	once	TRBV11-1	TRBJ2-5	CASSLAQITSGWEETQYF	TGTGCCAGCAGCTTAGCGCAAATAACTAGCGGGTGGGAAGAGACCCAGTACTTC
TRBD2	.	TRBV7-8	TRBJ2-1	CASSLQGLAGVSYNEQFF	TGTGCCAGCAGCTTGCAAGGACTAGCGGGAGTGTCCTACAATGAGCAGTTCTTC
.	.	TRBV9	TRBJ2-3	CASSVDGRGRDTQYF	TGTGCCAGCAGCGTAGACGGACGCGGTCGAGATACGCAGTATTTT
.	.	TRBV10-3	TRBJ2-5	CAARDGSVWTQYF	TGTGCCGCAAGGGACGGGAGTGTCTGGACCCAGTACTTC
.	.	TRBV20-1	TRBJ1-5	CSAGLGPQHF	TGCAGTGCTGGACTTGGGCCCCAGCATTTT
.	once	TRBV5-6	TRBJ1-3	CASSPQNSGNTIYF	TGTGCCAGCAGCCCCCAGAATTCTGGAAACACCATATATTTT
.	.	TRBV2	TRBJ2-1	CASSEETDDEQFF	TGTGCCAGCAGTGAGGAGACAGATGATGAGCAGTTCTTC
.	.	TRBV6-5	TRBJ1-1	CASSSFFVGNTEAFF	TGTGCCAGCAGTTCCTTTTTTGTGGGGAACACTGAAGCTTTCTTT